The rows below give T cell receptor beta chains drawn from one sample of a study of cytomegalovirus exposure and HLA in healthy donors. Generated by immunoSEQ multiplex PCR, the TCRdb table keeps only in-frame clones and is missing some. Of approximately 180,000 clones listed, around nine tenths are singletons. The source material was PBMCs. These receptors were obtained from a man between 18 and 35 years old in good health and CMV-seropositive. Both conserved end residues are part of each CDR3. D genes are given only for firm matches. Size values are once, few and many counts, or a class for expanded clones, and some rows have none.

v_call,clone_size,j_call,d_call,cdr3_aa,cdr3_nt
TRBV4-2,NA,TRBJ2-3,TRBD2,CASSPRSALAGEYFHTQYF,TGTGCCAGCAGCCCCCGATCTGCACTAGCGGGGGAATACTTTCATACGCAGTATTTT
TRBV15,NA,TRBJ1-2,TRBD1,CATSREDRHYGYTF,TGTGCCACCAGCCGAGAGGACAGGCACTATGGCTACACCTTC
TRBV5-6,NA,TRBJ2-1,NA,CASSEDYSLSYNEQFF,TGTGCCAGCAGCGAGGACTACTCCTTATCCTACAATGAGCAGTTCTTC
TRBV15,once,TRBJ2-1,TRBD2,CATSRDPREGRNEQFF,TGTGCCACCAGCAGAGATCCCCGGGAGGGGAGGAATGAGCAGTTCTTC
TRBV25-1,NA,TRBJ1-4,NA,CASRSGLGKLFF,TGTGCCAGCCGTAGCGGGTTAGGTAAACTGTTTTTT
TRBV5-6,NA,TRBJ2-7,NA,CASSLDRASYEQYF,TGTGCCAGCAGCTTGGACAGGGCCTCCTACGAGCAGTACTTC
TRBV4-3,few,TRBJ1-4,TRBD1,CASSQPPPGQGGEKLFF,TGCGCCAGCAGCCAGCCCCCCCCGGGACAGGGAGGTGAAAAACTGTTTTTT
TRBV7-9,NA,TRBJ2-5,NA,CASSGQLGHQETQYF,TGTGCCAGCAGCGGGCAATTGGGCCACCAAGAGACCCAGTACTTC
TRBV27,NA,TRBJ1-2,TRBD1,CASSSRTQGAHRGYTF,TGTGCCAGCAGCTCACGGACTCAGGGGGCGCATCGAGGCTACACCTTC
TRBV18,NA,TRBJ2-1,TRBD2,CASSLAGGPNEQFF,TGTGCCAGCTCATTAGCGGGAGGGCCGAATGAGCAGTTCTTC
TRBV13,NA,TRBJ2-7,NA,CASSLVGATYEQYF,TGTGCCAGCAGCTTAGTCGGAGCCACCTACGAGCAGTACTTC
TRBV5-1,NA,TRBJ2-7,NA,CASRDGRGTYEQYF,TGCGCCAGCAGGGATGGAAGGGGCACCTACGAGCAGTACTTC